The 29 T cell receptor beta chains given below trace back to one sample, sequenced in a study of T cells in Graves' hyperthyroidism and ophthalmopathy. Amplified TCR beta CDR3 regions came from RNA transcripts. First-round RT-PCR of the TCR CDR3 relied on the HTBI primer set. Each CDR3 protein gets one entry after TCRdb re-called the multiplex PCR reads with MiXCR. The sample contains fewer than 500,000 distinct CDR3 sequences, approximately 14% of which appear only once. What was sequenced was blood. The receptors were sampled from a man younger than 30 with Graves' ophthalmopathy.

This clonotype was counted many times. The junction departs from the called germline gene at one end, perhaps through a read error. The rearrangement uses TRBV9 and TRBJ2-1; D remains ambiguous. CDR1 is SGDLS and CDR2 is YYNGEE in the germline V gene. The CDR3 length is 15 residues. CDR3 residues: CASSVESSPYNERFF. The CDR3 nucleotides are TGTGCCAGCAGCGTAGAGAGCAGCCCTTACAATGAGCGGTTCTTC. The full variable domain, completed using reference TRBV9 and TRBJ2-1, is DSGVTQTPKHLITATGQRVTLRCSPRSGDLSVYWYQQSLDQGLQFLIQYYNGEERAKGNILERFSAQQFPDLHSELNLSSLELGDSALYFCASSVESSPYNERFFGPGTRLTVL.

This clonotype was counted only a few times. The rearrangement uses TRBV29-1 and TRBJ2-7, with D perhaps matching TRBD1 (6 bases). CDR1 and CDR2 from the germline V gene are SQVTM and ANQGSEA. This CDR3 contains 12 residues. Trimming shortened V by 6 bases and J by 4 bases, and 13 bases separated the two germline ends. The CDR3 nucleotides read TGCAGCGTCGGACAGTCAAGTTACGAGCAGTACTTC. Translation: CSVGQSSYEQYF.

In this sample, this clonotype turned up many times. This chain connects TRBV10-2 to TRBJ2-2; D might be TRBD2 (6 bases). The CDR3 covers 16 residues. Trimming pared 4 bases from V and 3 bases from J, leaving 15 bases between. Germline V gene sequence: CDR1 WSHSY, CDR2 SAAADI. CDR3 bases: TGCGCCAGCAGTGGGACACCCTGGAGGGACACCGGGGAGCTGTTTTTT. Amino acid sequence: CASSGTPWRDTGELFF.

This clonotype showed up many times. The CDR3 nucleotides read TGTGCCAGCAGACCGACAGGGGCCAGCAATCAGCCCCAGCATTTT. It is translated as CASRPTGASNQPQHF. The gene calls are TRBV7-2 and TRBJ1-5, with 8 bases that match TRBD1. This CDR3 contains 15 residues. With 6 bases clipped from V and 1 base from J, the junction kept 5 bases outside the gene matches. Germline V lookup: CDR1 SGHTA, CDR2 FQGNSA.

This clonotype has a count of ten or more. CDR3 residues: CASRRASSSNTGELFF. The CDR3 DNA is TGTGCCAGCAGGCGAGCTAGCAGCTCGAACACCGGGGAGCTGTTTTTT. This sequence joins TRBV6-1 and TRBJ2-2; weak D call: TRBD2 (5 bases). From germline, CDR1 is MNHNS and CDR2 SASEGT. The CDR3 sequence is 16 residues long. V dropped 6 bases and J dropped 0 bases, with 14 bases sitting between them.

The CDR3 DNA reads TGTGCCAGCAGCCCTAGCGGGGGGGCCGATGAGCAGTTCTTC. Protein product: CASSPSGGADEQFF. This sequence joins TRBV9 and TRBJ2-1; 12 bases are a match to TRBD2. The CDR3 loop spans 14 amino acids. Germline loops: CDR1 SGDLS, CDR2 YYNGEE. The junction had 4 bases not matched to a gene; V was cut back by 4 bases and J by 8 bases.

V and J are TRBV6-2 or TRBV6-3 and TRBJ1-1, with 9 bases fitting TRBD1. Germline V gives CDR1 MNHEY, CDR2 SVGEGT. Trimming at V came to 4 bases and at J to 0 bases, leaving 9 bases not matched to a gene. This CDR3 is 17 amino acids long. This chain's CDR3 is CASSFFSGTGLNTEAFF. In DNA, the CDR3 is TGTGCCAGCAGTTTCTTCTCCGGGACAGGGTTGAACACTGAAGCTTTCTTT.

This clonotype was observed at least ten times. The chain's CDR3 is CSAMGQGNTGELFF. CDR3 nucleotides: TGCAGTGCTATGGGACAGGGGAACACCGGGGAGCTGTTTTTT. V is TRBV20-1 and J is TRBJ2-2; 9 positions match TRBD1. After removal of 4 bases from V and 1 base from J, the junction contained 1 base not matched to a gene. Germline V gene sequence: CDR1 DFQATT, CDR2 SNEGSKA (reference sequence). The CDR3 contains 14 residues.

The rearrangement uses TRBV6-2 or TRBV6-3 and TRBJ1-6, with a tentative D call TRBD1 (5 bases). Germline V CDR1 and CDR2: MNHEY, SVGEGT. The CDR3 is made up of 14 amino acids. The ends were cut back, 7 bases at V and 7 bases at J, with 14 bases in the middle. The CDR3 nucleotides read TGTGCCAGCACCAGAACTGGGGGGAATTCACCCCTCCACTTT. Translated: CASTRTGGNSPLHF.

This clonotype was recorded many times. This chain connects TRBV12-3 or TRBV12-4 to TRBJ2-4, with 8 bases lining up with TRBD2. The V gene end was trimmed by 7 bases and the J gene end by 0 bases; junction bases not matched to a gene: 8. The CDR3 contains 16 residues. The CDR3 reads CASTSREGIAKNIQYF. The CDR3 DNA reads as TGTGCCAGCACCTCACGGGAGGGGATAGCCAAAAACATTCAGTACTTC.

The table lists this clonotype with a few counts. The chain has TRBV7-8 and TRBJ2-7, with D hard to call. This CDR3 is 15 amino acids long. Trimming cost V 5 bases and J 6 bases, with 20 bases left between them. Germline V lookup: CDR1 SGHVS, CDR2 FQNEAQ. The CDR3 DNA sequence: TGTGCCAGCAGCCCAAAAAATACCTATTTCATCGAGCAGTACTTC. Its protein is CASSPKNTYFIEQYF.

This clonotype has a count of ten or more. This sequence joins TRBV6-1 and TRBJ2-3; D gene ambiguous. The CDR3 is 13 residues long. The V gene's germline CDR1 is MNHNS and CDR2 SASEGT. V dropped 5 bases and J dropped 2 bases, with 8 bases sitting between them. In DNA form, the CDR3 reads TGTGCCAGCAGTTATAGTAACACAGATACGCAGTATTTT. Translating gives CASSYSNTDTQYF.

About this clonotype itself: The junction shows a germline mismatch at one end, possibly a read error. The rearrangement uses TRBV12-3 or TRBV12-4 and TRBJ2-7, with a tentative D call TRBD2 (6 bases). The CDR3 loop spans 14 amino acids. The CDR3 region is CASSLSGISYVQYF. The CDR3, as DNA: TGTGCCAGCAGCCTTAGCGGAATCTCCTACGTGCAGTACTTC.

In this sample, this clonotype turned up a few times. DNA of the CDR3: TGTGCCACCAGCAGAGGGGGACATGGTGAGCAGTTCTTC. Encoded protein: CATSRGGHGEQFF. The rearrangement joins TRBV15 to TRBJ2-1; tentatively, D is TRBD1 (6 bases). Germline-derived CDR1 and CDR2 are LNHNV and YYDKDF (reference sequence). Between the trimmed V and J ends, which lost 1 base and 9 bases, there was a span of 10 bases. There are 13 residues in the CDR3. The full variable domain, with the rest looked up from reference TRBV15 and TRBJ2-1, is DAMVIQNPRYQVTQFGKPVTLSCSQTLNHNVMYWYQQKSSQAPKLLFHYYDKDFNNEADTPDNFQSRRPNTSFCFLDIRSPGLGDTAMYLCATSRGGHGEQFFGPGTRLTVL.

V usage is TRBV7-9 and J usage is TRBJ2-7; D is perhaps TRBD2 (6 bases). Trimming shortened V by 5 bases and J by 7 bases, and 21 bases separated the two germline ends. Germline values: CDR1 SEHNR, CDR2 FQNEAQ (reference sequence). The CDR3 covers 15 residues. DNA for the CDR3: TGTGCCAGCAGCGCCCACCCCGACAGCGGGTTAGAGCAGTACTTC. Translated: CASSAHPDSGLEQYF.

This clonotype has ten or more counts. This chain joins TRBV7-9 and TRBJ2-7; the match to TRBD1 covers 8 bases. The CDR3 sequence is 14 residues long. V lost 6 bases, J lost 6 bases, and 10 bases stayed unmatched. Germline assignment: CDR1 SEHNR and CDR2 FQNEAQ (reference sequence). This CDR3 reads CASRFTGGIREQYF. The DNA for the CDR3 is TGTGCCAGCAGATTCACAGGGGGTATACGCGAGCAGTACTTC.

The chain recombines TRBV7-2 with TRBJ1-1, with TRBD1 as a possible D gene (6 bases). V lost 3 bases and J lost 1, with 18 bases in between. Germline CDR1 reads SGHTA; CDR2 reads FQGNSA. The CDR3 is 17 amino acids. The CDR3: CASSFKTGSRGNTEAFF. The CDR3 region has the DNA TGTGCCAGCAGCTTTAAAACAGGGTCGAGGGGGAACACTGAAGCTTTCTTT.

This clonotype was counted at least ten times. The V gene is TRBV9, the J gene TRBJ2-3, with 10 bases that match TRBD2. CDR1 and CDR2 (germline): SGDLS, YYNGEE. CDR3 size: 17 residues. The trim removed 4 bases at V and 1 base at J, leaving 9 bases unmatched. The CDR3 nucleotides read TGTGCCAGCAGCAAAACCAGCGGGGGGGCGGGCACAGATACGCAGTATTTT. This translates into CASSKTSGGAGTDTQYF.

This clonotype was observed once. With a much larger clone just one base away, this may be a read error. For the CDR3, the DNA is TGTGTCAGCAGCAGAACACTAGCGGTACAAGATACGCAGTATTTT. Its protein is CVSSRTLAVQDTQYF. This sequence joins TRBV7-6 and TRBJ2-3; 8 nucleotides align to TRBD2. Germline V gives CDR1 SGHVS, CDR2 FNYEAQ. CDR3 length: 15 amino acids.

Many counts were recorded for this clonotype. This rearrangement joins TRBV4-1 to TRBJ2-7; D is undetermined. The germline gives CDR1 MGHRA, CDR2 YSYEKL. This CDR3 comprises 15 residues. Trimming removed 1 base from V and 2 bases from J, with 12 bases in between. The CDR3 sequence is CASSQGTDPAYEQYF. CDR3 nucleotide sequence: TGCGCCAGCAGCCAAGGGACCGATCCGGCCTACGAGCAGTACTTC.

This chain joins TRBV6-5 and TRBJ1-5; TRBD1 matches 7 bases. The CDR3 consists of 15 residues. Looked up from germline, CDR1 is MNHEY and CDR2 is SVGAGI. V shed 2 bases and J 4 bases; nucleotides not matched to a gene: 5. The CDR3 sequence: CASSYGRGDNQPQHF. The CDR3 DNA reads TGTGCCAGCAGTTACGGCAGGGGGGATAATCAGCCCCAGCATTTT.

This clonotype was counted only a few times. The CDR3 DNA reads TGTGCCCTCAAGGACTGGAACTATGGCTACACCTTC. It yields the protein CALKDWNYGYTF. The rearrangement uses TRBV10-3 and TRBJ1-2, with no clear D. Trimming cost V 11 bases and J 2 bases, with 12 bases left between them. CDR1 and CDR2 from the germline V gene are ENHRY and SYGVKD. The CDR3 runs to 12 residues.

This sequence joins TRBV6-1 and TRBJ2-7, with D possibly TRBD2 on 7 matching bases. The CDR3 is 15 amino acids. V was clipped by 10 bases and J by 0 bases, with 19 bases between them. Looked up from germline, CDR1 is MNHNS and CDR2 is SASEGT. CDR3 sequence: CATRGGADSSYEQYF. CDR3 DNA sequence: TGTGCCACTAGGGGGGGAGCGGACAGCTCCTACGAGCAGTACTTC.

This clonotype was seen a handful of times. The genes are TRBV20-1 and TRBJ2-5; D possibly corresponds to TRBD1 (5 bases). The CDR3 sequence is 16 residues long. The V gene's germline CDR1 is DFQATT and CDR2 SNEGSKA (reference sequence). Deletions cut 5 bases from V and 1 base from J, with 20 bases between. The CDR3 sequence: CSAPDHIGHSQETQYF. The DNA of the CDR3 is TGCAGTGCTCCCGATCACATAGGACATTCCCAAGAGACCCAGTACTTC.

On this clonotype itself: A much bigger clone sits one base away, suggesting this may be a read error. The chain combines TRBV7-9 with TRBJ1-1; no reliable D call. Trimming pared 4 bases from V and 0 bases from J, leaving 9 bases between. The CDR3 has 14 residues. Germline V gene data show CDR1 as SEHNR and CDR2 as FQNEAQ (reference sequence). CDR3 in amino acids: CASSSQRLNTEAFF. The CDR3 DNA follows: TGTGCCAGCAGCTCTCAACGTTTGAACACTGAAGCTTTCTTT.

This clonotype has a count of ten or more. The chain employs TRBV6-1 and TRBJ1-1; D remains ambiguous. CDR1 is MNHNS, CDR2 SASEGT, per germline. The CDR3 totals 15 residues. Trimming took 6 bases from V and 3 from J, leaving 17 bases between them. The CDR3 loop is CASSDPGLHYTEAFF. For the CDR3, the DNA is TGTGCCAGCAGCGACCCCGGGCTCCACTACACTGAAGCTTTCTTT.

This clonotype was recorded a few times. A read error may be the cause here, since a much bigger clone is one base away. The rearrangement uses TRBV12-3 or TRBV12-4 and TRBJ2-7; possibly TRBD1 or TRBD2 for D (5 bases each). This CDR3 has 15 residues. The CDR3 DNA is TGTGCCAGCAGACCAGGGACGGTTCACTCCTACGAGCAGTGCTTC. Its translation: CASRPGTVHSYEQCF.

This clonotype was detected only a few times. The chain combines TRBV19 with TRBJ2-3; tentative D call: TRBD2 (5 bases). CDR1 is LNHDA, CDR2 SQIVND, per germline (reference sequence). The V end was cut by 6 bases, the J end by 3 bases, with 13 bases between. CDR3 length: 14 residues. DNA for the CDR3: TGTGCCAGTAGATCGGGGAGAATGACAGATACGCAGTATTTT. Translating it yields CASRSGRMTDTQYF. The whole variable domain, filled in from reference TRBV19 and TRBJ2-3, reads DGGITQSPKYLFRKEGQNVTLSCEQNLNHDAMYWYRQDPGQGLRLIYYSQIVNDFQKGDIAEGYSVSREKKESFPLTVTSAQKNPTAFYLCASRSGRMTDTQYFGPGTRLTVL.

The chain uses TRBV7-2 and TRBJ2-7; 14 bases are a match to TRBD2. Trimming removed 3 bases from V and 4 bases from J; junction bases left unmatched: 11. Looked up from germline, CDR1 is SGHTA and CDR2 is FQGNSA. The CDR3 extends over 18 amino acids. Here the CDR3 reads CASSLGLAGATSLYEQYF. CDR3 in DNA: TGTGCCAGCAGCTTGGGACTAGCGGGAGCTACCTCCTTATACGAGCAGTACTTC.